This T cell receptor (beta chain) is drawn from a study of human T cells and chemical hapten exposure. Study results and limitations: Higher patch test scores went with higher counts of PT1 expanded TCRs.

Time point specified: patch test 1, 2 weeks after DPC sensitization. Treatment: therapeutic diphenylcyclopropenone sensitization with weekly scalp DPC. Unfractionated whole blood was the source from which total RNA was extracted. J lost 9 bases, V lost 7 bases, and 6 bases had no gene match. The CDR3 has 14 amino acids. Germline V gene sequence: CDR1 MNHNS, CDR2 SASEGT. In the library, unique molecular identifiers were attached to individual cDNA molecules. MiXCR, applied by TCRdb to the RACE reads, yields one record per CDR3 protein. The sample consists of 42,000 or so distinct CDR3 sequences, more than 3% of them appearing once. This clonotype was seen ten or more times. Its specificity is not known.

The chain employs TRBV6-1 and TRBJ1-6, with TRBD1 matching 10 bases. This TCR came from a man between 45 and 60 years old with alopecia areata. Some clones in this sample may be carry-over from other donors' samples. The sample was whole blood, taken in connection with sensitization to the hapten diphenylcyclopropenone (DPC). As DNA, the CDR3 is TGTGCCAGCACCCGGACAGGGGGAAGTTCACCCCTCCACTTT. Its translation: CASTRTGGSSPLHF.